Listed below are T cell receptor beta chains from one sample, sequenced in a study of early T cells in non-severe SARS-CoV-2 infection. TCRdb called the 5' RACE reads again in MiXCR, with one record for every CDR3 protein. The sample gives 50,000 or so distinct CDR3 sequences, approximately 13% of which show up once; 9.5% to 13% is in the top ten. The sample was whole blood. The origin of the receptors is an adult who was a healthcare worker with PCR-confirmed SARS-CoV-2 infection or an uninfected control (not recorded which). Each CDR3 is given with its conserved first and last residue. The D gene is left open where the match is weak. Clone size is shown for a subset of rows, as once, few, many or a class of expanded clone.

>TRBJ2-3|15|-|TRBV3-1|-
TGTGCCAGCAGCCAAGGCAGCATTCTCACAGATACGCAGTATTTT
CASSQGSILTDTQYF
>TRBJ2-7|14|-|TRBV9|TRBD2
TGTGCCAGCAGTCATAGCGGGGGCCAGGACGAGCAGTACTTC
CASSHSGGQDEQYF
>TRBJ1-4|11|many|TRBV28|-
TGTGCCAGCAGTTTAAGGGAAAAACTGTTTTTT
CASSLREKLFF
>TRBJ1-1|17|few|TRBV4-1|TRBD1
TGCGCCAGCAGCCACCCTGGACAGGGGTTGGCGACCACTGAAGCTTTCTTT
CASSHPGQGLATTEAFF
>TRBJ2-5|17|many|TRBV2|TRBD2
TGTGCCAGCAGTGATCGCTCCTTACTGACCGGGGGGGAGACCCAGTACTTC
CASSDRSLLTGGETQYF
>TRBJ1-1|13|few|TRBV7-6|-
TGTGCCAGCAGCTCCCCCGGGAGGACTGAAGCTTTCTTT
CASSSPGRTEAFF
>TRBJ2-7|12|few|TRBV28|-
TGTGCCAGCAGTTTTACCACCTACGAGCAGTACTTC
CASSFTTYEQYF
>TRBJ2-1|14|once|TRBV29-1|TRBD2
TGCAGCACTGAGGCTAGCGGGGGCATTGATGAGCAGTTCTTC
CSTEASGGIDEQFF
>TRBJ2-2|14|many|TRBV10-1|-
TGCGCCAGCAGTAGGGTTCGGGACACCGGGGAGCTGTTTTTT
CASSRVRDTGELFF
>TRBJ2-5|14|-|TRBV4-1|-
TGCGCCAGCAGCCCCTTGGGGCTACAAGAGACCCAGTACTTC
CASSPLGLQETQYF
>TRBJ2-7|16|many|TRBV2|-
TGTGCCAGCACGTCCCACAGGGAGGCGCCCTATGTCGTGCAGTACTTC
CASTSHREAPYVVQYF
>TRBJ2-5|15|few|TRBV5-1|TRBD1
TGCGCCAGCAGCTCGACCCAGGGGGCCTCTGCAACCCAGTACTTC
CASSSTQGASATQYF
>TRBJ2-7|15|many|TRBV7-9|-
TGTGCCAGCAGCTTAGCGCAGGGCCTTCTGGTGGGGCAGTACTTC
CASSLAQGLLVGQYF
>TRBJ1-1|15|-|TRBV7-9|-
TGTGCCAGCAGCTCTCTCCAGGGCGTCTACACTGAAGCTTTCTTT
CASSSLQGVYTEAFF
>TRBJ1-1|13|few|TRBV5-1|-
TGCGCCAGCAGCTCCCCAATGAACACTGAAGCTTTCTTT
CASSSPMNTEAFF
>TRBJ1-5|15|many|TRBV7-2|-
TGTGCCAGCAGCTTAGTGGTTAATAGCAATCAGCCCCAGCATTTT
CASSLVVNSNQPQHF
>TRBJ1-2|13|many|TRBV20-1|-
TGCAGTGCTAGAGATCTTACTAACTATGGCTACACCTTC
CSARDLTNYGYTF
>TRBJ1-4|17|-|TRBV16|-
TGTGCCAGCAGCCAATTCCGGGGGGGACGCACTAATGAAAAACTGTTTTTT
CASSQFRGGRTNEKLFF
>TRBJ2-3|18|many|TRBV5-4|TRBD2
TGTGCCAGCAGCTTGGCGGTCCCCCTAGCGGGAGAGACAGATACGCAGTATTTT
CASSLAVPLAGETDTQYF
>TRBJ1-2|12|-|TRBV28|-
TGTGCCAGCACCGGGGTTAACTATGGCTACACCTTC
CASTGVNYGYTF
>TRBJ1-1|14|many|TRBV7-9|TRBD1
TGTGCCAGCAGCGTCTCCGGGACAGGGGTGGGAGCTTTCTTT
CASSVSGTGVGAFF
>TRBJ2-2|16|few|TRBV7-3|TRBD1
TGTGCCAGCAGCTTAGGGGGACAGGGTGCCGCCGGGGAGCTGTTTTTT
CASSLGGQGAAGELFF
>TRBJ2-7|17|many|TRBV15|TRBD1
TGTGCCACCAGCAGAGAGTCCCCGGGACAGGTTTGGGACGAGCAGTACTTC
CATSRESPGQVWDEQYF
>TRBJ2-1|12|few|TRBV28|-
TGTGGAAGAGACAGCTCCTACAATGAGCAGTTCTTC
CGRDSSYNEQFF
>TRBJ2-2|12|few|TRBV29-1|TRBD1
TGCAGCGCCGGACAGGGTGCCGGGGAGCTGTTTTTT
CSAGQGAGELFF
>TRBJ1-1|12|many|TRBV29-1|-
TGCAGCGTTGGCGCACAGGGAGAGAAAGCTTTCTTT
CSVGAQGEKAFF
>TRBJ2-7|16|many|TRBV29-1|TRBD1
TGCAGCGTTGAATACCTTTTGGACAGGGGACGCTACGAGCAGTACTTC
CSVEYLLDRGRYEQYF
>TRBJ1-1|15|many|TRBV7-9|-
TGTGCCAGCAGCTTAGGGGGACTAGCGGGGACTGAAGCTTTCTTT
CASSLGGLAGTEAFF
>TRBJ2-7|15|few|TRBV20-1|-
TGCAGTGCTAGAGATCCGGGACGTCCCTGGGACGAGCAGTACTTC
CSARDPGRPWDEQYF
>TRBJ2-3|15|-|TRBV3-1|-
TGTGCCAGCAGCCAGACCTCGGGTACTCGAGATACGCAGTATTTT
CASSQTSGTRDTQYF
>TRBJ1-2|12|-|TRBV29-1|-
TGCAGCGTTGACACGCCACAGGGATTTTACACCTTC
CSVDTPQGFYTF
>TRBJ2-5|14|-|TRBV2|TRBD1
TGTGCCAGCAGCGTGGACAGGGGACAAGAGACCCAGTACTTC
CASSVDRGQETQYF
>TRBJ2-2|16|-|TRBV6-5|-
TGTGCCAGCAGTTACATCCCTAGGGCAGACTCCGGGGAGCTGTTTTTT
CASSYIPRADSGELFF
>TRBJ2-1|14|few|TRBV30|TRBD2
TGTGCCTGGAGAACTAGCGGTTATTACAATGAGCAGTTCTTC
CAWRTSGYYNEQFF
>TRBJ2-1|16|few|TRBV20-1|TRBD2
TGCAGTGCTAGCGCCACTAGCGGGAGGCGGTACAATGAGCAGTTCTTC
CSASATSGRRYNEQFF
>TRBJ2-5|15|many|TRBV20-1|-
TGCAGTGCTCATAATCCCGCTGAGCGAACGGAGACCCAGTACTTC
CSAHNPAERTETQYF
>TRBJ2-1|10|few|TRBV24-1|-
TGTGTCACCCCCCGGCTTGAGCAGTTCTTC
CVTPRLEQFF
>TRBJ1-4|14|many|TRBV18|TRBD1
TGTGCCAGCTCAACGACAGGGATTGGAGAAAAACTGTTTTTT
CASSTTGIGEKLFF
>TRBJ1-2|18|-|TRBV7-2|-
TGTGCCAGCAGCTTAGTCCCGCCGAACAGGGTAGCTAACTATGGCTACACCTTC
CASSLVPPNRVANYGYTF
>TRBJ2-3|17|many|TRBV5-6|-
TGTGCCAGCAGCTTGGCCCAGGCCCAATACCACACAGATACGCAGTATTTT
CASSLAQAQYHTDTQYF
>TRBJ2-3|13|many|TRBV12-3/TRBV12-4|-
TGTGCCAGCAGTTTTTGGGGTGTGGATACGCAGTATTTT
CASSFWGVDTQYF
>TRBJ1-3|15|-|TRBV20-1|-
TGCAGTGCTAGAATTGGGACGTTCTCTGGAAACACCATATATTTT
CSARIGTFSGNTIYF
>TRBJ1-6|15|-|TRBV5-1|-
TGCGCCAGCAGCTTGGCCGCATTGACGGATTCACCCCTCCACTTT
CASSLAALTDSPLHF